This entry describes one T cell receptor (beta chain). The ends were cut back, 7 bases at V and 1 base at J, with 14 bases in the middle. This CDR3 has 14 residues. Germline CDR1 reads MNHNY; CDR2 reads SVGAGI (reference sequence). 5'RACE primed at constant segments yielded TCR alpha and TCR beta cDNA libraries bearing sample barcodes and UMIs. TCRdb itself ran the 5' RACE reads through MiXCR, one entry per CDR3 protein. The sample has about 200,000 distinct CDR3 sequences, 9.5% seen once. This sample stems from a study of T-cell memory formation after mild COVID-19. Overall study context: Clusters of TCRs were largely donor specific.

V is TRBV6-6 and J is TRBJ2-7; D is possibly TRBD2 (5 bases). Sequencing input: PBMCs or a T cell subset sorted from them (not recorded which). The receptor was isolated from a man in his late teens or twenties who had mild COVID-19 (a few samples of this study predate the infection). Cell type and time point are not known. The CDR3 loop is CASTRSTGSYEQYF. The CDR3 DNA reads as TGTGCCAGCACCCGCTCGACGGGGTCCTACGAGCAGTACTTC.